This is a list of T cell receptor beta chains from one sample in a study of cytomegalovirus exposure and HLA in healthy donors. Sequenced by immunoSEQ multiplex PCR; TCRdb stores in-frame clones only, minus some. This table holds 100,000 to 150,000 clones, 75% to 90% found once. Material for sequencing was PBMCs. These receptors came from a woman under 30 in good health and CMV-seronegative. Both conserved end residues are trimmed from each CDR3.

ASSFLGGGYT	TRBJ1-2	TRBV6-5
ASTQGQPNYGYT	TRBJ1-2	TRBV18
ASSESRGRGLEKLF	TRBJ1-4	TRBV25-1
ASSYDPQGGSPLH	TRBJ1-6	TRBV6-5
ASKPQGPQETQY	TRBJ2-5	TRBV19
ATSRGEGQSTDTQY	TRBJ2-3	TRBV15
ASSFGLAGGIAYEQY	TRBJ2-7	TRBV7-2
ANTGGKSYNEQF	TRBJ2-1	TRBV2
ASSSRQGADTIY	TRBJ1-3	TRBV5-1
ASSLVGSTEAF	TRBJ1-1	TRBV5-6
ASGPQGAGELF	TRBJ2-2	TRBV4-1
ASSETGSGNTIY	TRBJ1-3	TRBV6-5
ASRKNMNTEAF	TRBJ1-1	TRBV7-2
ASSQRLAGGYTDTQY	TRBJ2-3	TRBV7-8
ASSVATINSPLH	TRBJ1-6	TRBV9
ASSFKPTERDTQY	TRBJ2-3	TRBV7-8
ATSRTGADTQY	TRBJ2-3	TRBV15
ASSASSYNSPLH	TRBJ1-6	TRBV9
ASSRDRGSGYT	TRBJ1-2	TRBV19
ASSQKGEQGGNQPQH	TRBJ1-5	TRBV4-1
ASSVGQLNSPLH	TRBJ1-6	TRBV2
ASSRQPGGADTQY	TRBJ2-3	TRBV5-1
ASSFPGQSFYGYT	TRBJ1-2	TRBV7-2
ASSLGTRFDPYSYEQY	TRBJ2-7	TRBV7-2
ASSQGFGGGADTQY	TRBJ2-3	TRBV7-3
ASSRTGAQPQH	TRBJ1-5	TRBV5-6
ASSASSTDTQY	TRBJ2-3	TRBV25-1
ASSLGQGSNQPQH	TRBJ1-5	TRBV11-2
ASSWGGAQETQY	TRBJ2-5	TRBV19
ASTNLREQY	TRBJ2-4	TRBV2
AISEYWGDYEQY	TRBJ2-7	TRBV10-3
ASSVSQGTNQPQH	TRBJ1-5	TRBV2
ASSPAGTGNEKLF	TRBJ1-4	TRBV18
ASSPDGGLAYEQY	TRBJ2-7	TRBV5-1
ASSPRGGPEVYPLH	TRBJ1-6	TRBV11-2
ASGLQGGDEQF	TRBJ2-1	TRBV12-5
ASSLAGTAREQY	TRBJ2-7	TRBV5-4
ASSQGMNTEAF	TRBJ1-1	TRBV7-3
ASSGVGEGSWEQY	TRBJ2-7	TRBV6-1
ASSALGTIDEKLF	TRBJ1-4	TRBV9
ASSWETGGPNTGELF	TRBJ2-2	TRBV5-8
ASSTGTGTGNTIY	TRBJ1-3	TRBV5-1
ASSQDPRAHEQY	TRBJ2-7	TRBV4-1
ASSLAEYGYT	TRBJ1-2	TRBV7-9
ASSEVAGGSNEQF	TRBJ2-1	TRBV6-4
ASSVGTGNEKLF	TRBJ1-4	TRBV18
ASTSWGLGTLSGYT	TRBJ1-2	TRBV19
ASSLVMGTGEHYGYT	TRBJ1-2	TRBV7-8
ASSGEGPLLYEQY	TRBJ2-7	TRBV2
ASSHLGQGAYEQY	TRBJ2-7	TRBV4-1
ASSSGGPFYSYEQY	TRBJ2-7	TRBV9
ASSLGQTNEKLF	TRBJ1-4	TRBV5-1
ASSYSRNEKLF	TRBJ1-4	TRBV6-5